This is a list of T cell receptor beta chains from one sample in a study of blood T cell repertoires in COVID-19. Profiling relied on immunoSEQ multiplex PCR, and the TCRdb table lists in-frame clones only, not all of them. The sample holds fewer than 250,000 clones, 84% seen once. Sequenced input: peripheral blood. The receptor source for this set is a woman aged 45-59 years with active or convalescent COVID-19. The conserved cysteine and the conserved F or W are not part of the CDR3 here. The order of the fields is V gene, clone size, CDR3 protein. A clone size is listed for some rows: how often the clone was seen (once, few, many), or a class if it is expanded.

TRBV6-6 . ASRGTGRLMNTEAF
TRBV27 . ASSSSGQGETQY
TRBV5-1 once ASTQTGVGIGELF
TRBV18 . ASSSGGDNEQF
TRBV10-3 . AISESGLGADTQY
TRBV7-8 . AGSLESLRYGYT
TRBV28 once ASSLPSLTSGRYRGTDTQY
TRBV18 . ASSPPMGQTETQY
TRBV29-1 few SVREGETQY
TRBV29-1 . SVGTDRTYEQY
TRBV28 . ASSSGTGGVSYNSPLH
TRBV12-3/TRBV12-4 . ASGTTVNYGYT
TRBV6-5 . ASSYSRRDYGYT
TRBV20-1 once SASAGYGEKLF
TRBV25-1 . ASSDSGQSGANVLT
TRBV6-2/TRBV6-3 . ASSLSILAKNIQY
TRBV3-1/TRBV3-2 . ASSLKGVGELF
TRBV7-2 . ASSLVRGSYGYT
TRBV6-2/TRBV6-3 . ASSYSGGVGANVLT
TRBV19 . ATNDRVGTQY
TRBV12-5 . ASGLDSSAGELF
TRBV7-6 . ASSPETGRQPQH
TRBV19 . ASSPTQQGPQPQH
TRBV4-1 . ASSQAPGQGNTEAF
TRBV2 . ASMLERTDTQY
TRBV6-2/TRBV6-3 . ASSGDRGLYSNQPQH
TRBV6-5 . ASTLGVGWINEQF
TRBV5-4 . ASSLSPLGQGQETQY
TRBV6-5 . ASTPAGGVRTEAF
TRBV19 . ASSLRTGEAF
TRBV18 . ASSQVRETEAF
TRBV11-3 few ASSSGGNTDTQY
TRBV9 . ASSGTGGADTQY
TRBV28 . ATLAGRTYGYT
TRBV9 . ASSPGGGGEHNEQF